These 14 T cell receptor beta chains were all obtained from the same sample, sequenced in a study of post-analysis software for immune sequencing data. Study findings and constraints: Among a few TRBV segments more frequent in patients than controls were TRBV5-6, TRBV5-1 and TRBV20-1.

These receptors lack a known antigen. Prepared libraries of TCR beta cDNA carried unique molecular identifiers. Using its own MiXCR run on the PCR reads, TCRdb lists one record per CDR3 protein. The data show roughly 600,000 distinct CDR3 sequences, 44% seen once. The sequenced sample was blood. The receptors were gathered from a girl aged 5 to 17 with multiple sclerosis.

CDR3 residues: CASSTGPRHLFSYNEQFF. The CDR3 nucleotides are TGTGCCAGCAGTACGGGACCCCGCCACCTCTTCTCCTACAATGAGCAGTTCTTC. The V gene is TRBV12-3 or TRBV12-4, the J gene TRBJ2-1; either TRBD1 or TRBD2 may supply D (5 bases each). Trimming removed 5 bases at V and 0 bases at J, with 20 bases between. The CDR3 consists of 18 residues.

The chain has TRBV9 and TRBJ2-7; D unclear. Trimming left V 1 base short and J 2 bases short, with 10 bases between. This CDR3 spans 14 amino acids. Germline-derived CDR1 and CDR2 are SGDLS and YYNGEE. CDR3 loop: CASSVSFQAYEQYF. The DNA for the CDR3 is TGTGCCAGCAGCGTATCTTTTCAGGCCTACGAGCAGTACTTC.

This clonotype was detected only a few times. The chain has TRBV5-1 and TRBJ2-1; D is unresolved. V was pared by 1 base and J by 0 bases, with 5 bases between. CDR1 is SGHRS and CDR2 is YFSETQ in the germline V gene. The CDR3 spans 14 residues. Here the CDR3 reads CASSLLTSYNEQFF. As DNA, the CDR3 is TGCGCCAGCAGCTTGTTGACCTCCTACAATGAGCAGTTCTTC. Full variable domain (outside the CDR3, taken from reference TRBV5-1 and TRBJ2-1): KAGVTQTPRYLIKTRGQQVTLSCSPISGHRSVSWYQQTPGQGLQFLFEYFSETQRNKGNFPGRFSGRQFSNSRSEMNVSTLELGDSALYLCASSLLTSYNEQFFGPGTRLTVL.

This clonotype was detected a few times. The rearrangement uses TRBV11-2 and TRBJ2-4; 7 bases map to TRBD2. The CDR3 loop spans 16 amino acids. The J segment lost 2 bases and the V segment lost 4 bases, leaving 8 bases of the junction unmatched. Germline CDR1 and CDR2: SGHAT and FQNNGV. The chain's CDR3 is CASSSREGGSKNIQYF. The CDR3 region has the DNA TGTGCCAGCAGCTCGAGGGAGGGTGGCTCCAAAAACATTCAGTACTTC.

This chain joins TRBV5-1 and TRBJ1-2, with a tentative D call TRBD1 (6 bases). Trimming left V 3 bases short and J 0 bases short, with 9 bases between. The CDR3 runs to 14 residues. CDR1 and CDR2 (germline): SGHRS, YFSETQ. The CDR3 region is CASSSEGANYGYTF. The CDR3 DNA reads TGCGCCAGCAGCTCCGAGGGGGCTAACTATGGCTACACCTTC.

The chain joins TRBV13 to TRBJ2-3, with 7 bases fitting TRBD2. The CDR3 runs to 16 residues. Germline assignment: CDR1 PRHDT and CDR2 FYEKMQ (reference sequence). V shed 4 bases, J shed 0 bases, and the junction held 7 bases outside the gene matches. The DNA for the CDR3 is TGTGCCAGCAGCTCCACCGGGGGGTATAGCACAGATACGCAGTATTTT. Protein product: CASSSTGGYSTDTQYF.

This clonotype has a handful of counts. The genes are TRBV4-1 and TRBJ2-5; perhaps TRBD1 as D (7 bases). The J call may be wrong; the DNA end is better matched by TRBJ2-7. In germline, CDR1 is MGHRA, CDR2 YSYEKL. This CDR3 has 14 amino acids. The CDR3 loop is CASSQVQGEDEQYF. Here the CDR3 DNA reads TGCGCCAGCAGCCAAGTTCAGGGGGAGGACGAGCAGTACTTC.

This clonotype has more than one count but fewer than ten. V is TRBV7-6 and J is TRBJ2-1; TRBD1 aligns across 8 bases. With 1 base clipped from V and 7 bases from J, the junction kept 18 bases outside the gene matches. Germline CDR1 is SGHVS and CDR2 is FNYEAQ. This CDR3 region has 19 residues. In nucleotides, the CDR3 is TGTGCCAGCAGCTTAGAGGATCGCGGCAGGGGGCTGGTGAGAAATGAGCAGTTCTTC. It yields the protein CASSLEDRGRGLVRNEQFF. The entire variable domain, with the rest obtained from reference TRBV7-6 and TRBJ2-1, is as follows: GAGVSQSPRYKVTKRGQDVALRCDPISGHVSLYWYRQALGQGPEFLTYFNYEAQQDKSGLPNDRFSAERPEGSISTLTIQRTEQRDSAMYRCASSLEDRGRGLVRNEQFFGPGTRLTVL.

J is TRBJ2-7 and V is TRBV6-2 or TRBV6-3; D perhaps matches TRBD2 (5 bases). The germline CDR1 and CDR2 sequences are MNHEY and SVGEGT. Trimming removed 2 bases from V and 3 bases from J, with 8 bases in between. The CDR3 is 13 amino acids. CDR3 coding DNA: TGTGCCAGCAGTTACGGGAGATACTACGAGCAGTACTTC. Translated, it gives CASSYGRYYEQYF.

The rearrangement links TRBV4-1 to TRBJ2-7, with D maybe TRBD2 (5 bases). The CDR3 spans 14 residues. Germline V gene data show CDR1 as MGHRA and CDR2 as YSYEKL. Between the trimmed V and J ends, which lost 8 bases and 1 base, there was a span of 15 bases. This chain's CDR3 is CASGPGIRSYEQYF. The CDR3 DNA reads TGCGCCAGCGGGCCGGGGATCCGTTCCTACGAGCAGTACTTC.

The rearrangement links TRBV11-2 to TRBJ2-2, with D maybe TRBD2 (6 bases). With 3 bases removed from V and 7 bases from J, the gap between germline ends came to 9 bases. The CDR3 runs to 13 residues. CDR1 is SGHAT and CDR2 is FQNNGV in the germline V gene. The CDR3: CASSLGGGGELFF. CDR3 in DNA: TGTGCCAGCAGCTTGGGGGGAGGCGGGGAGCTGTTTTTT. Supplemented by reference TRBV11-2 and TRBJ2-2, the full variable domain reads EAGVAQSPRYKIIEKRQSVAFWCNPISGHATLYWYQQILGQGPKLLIQFQNNGVVDDSQLPKDRFSAERLKGVDSTLKIQPAKLEDSAVYLCASSLGGGGELFFGEGSRLTVL.

In this sample, this clonotype turned up a few times. The V and J genes are TRBV20-1 and TRBJ2-1; TRBD2 aligns across 11 bases. The CDR3 extends over 15 amino acids. In germline, CDR1 is DFQATT, CDR2 SNEGSKA (reference sequence). V was clipped by 5 bases and J by 5 bases; unmatched bases: 8. The CDR3 sequence: CSAGFTSGSDNEQFF. CDR3 sequence (DNA): TGCAGTGCTGGGTTTACTAGCGGGAGCGACAATGAGCAGTTCTTC.

The J gene is TRBJ2-5, the V gene TRBV5-1; 9 bases are a match to TRBD2. In germline, CDR1 is SGHRS, CDR2 YFSETQ. The ends lost 4 bases at V and 2 bases at J; junction bases unmatched: 9. The CDR3 consists of 16 residues. CDR3 protein: CASSTLAAGGQETQYF. The DNA of the CDR3 is TGCGCCAGCAGCACCCTAGCGGCGGGGGGGCAAGAGACCCAGTACTTC.

Concerning this clonotype: A read error may explain this, as a much larger clone is one base away. CDR3 bases: TGCGCCAGCAGCACTTCCGGGGAGACCTACAATGAGCAGTTCTTC. Translated, it gives CASSTSGETYNEQFF. The chain joins TRBV5-1 to TRBJ2-1, with D tentatively TRBD2 (5 bases). The CDR3 is 15 residues long. Germline V gene data show CDR1 as SGHRS and CDR2 as YFSETQ. The V end lost 4 bases, the J end lost 2 bases, and 13 bases lay between the germline ends. The whole variable domain, remainder taken from reference TRBV5-1 and TRBJ2-1, is KAGVTQTPRYLIKTRGQQVTLSCSPISGHRSVSWYQQTPGQGLQFLFEYFSETQRNKGNFPGRFSGRQFSNSRSEMNVSTLELGDSALYLCASSTSGETYNEQFFGPGTRLTVL.